The subject of this entry is one T cell receptor (beta chain). Antigen: not known. This sample was taken from a study of T-cell memory formation after mild COVID-19. Study-wide background: The TCR clusters were mostly specific to one donor. Regarding the study as a whole: Detection of some responders pre-infection suggested pre-existing cross-reactive memory T cells participated.

TCRdb redid the calling of the 5' RACE reads with MiXCR, one entry per CDR3 protein. The table includes approximately 300,000 distinct CDR3 sequences, roughly 15% detected once. This CDR3 spans 13 amino acids. CDR1 is SGHRS and CDR2 is YFSETQ in the germline V gene. Trimming took off 2 bases at V and 4 bases at J, with 8 bases between the two ends. The chain links TRBV5-1 to TRBJ2-3; no definite D call. Sequenced sample: PBMCs or a T cell subset sorted from them (not recorded which). The clonotype originates from a man between 18 and 35 years old who had mild COVID-19 (a few samples of this study predate the infection). Cell type and time point are not known. In DNA, the CDR3 is TGCGCCAGCAGCTTTTCGGCCGCAGATACGCAGTATTTT. Its protein product is CASSFSAADTQYF.